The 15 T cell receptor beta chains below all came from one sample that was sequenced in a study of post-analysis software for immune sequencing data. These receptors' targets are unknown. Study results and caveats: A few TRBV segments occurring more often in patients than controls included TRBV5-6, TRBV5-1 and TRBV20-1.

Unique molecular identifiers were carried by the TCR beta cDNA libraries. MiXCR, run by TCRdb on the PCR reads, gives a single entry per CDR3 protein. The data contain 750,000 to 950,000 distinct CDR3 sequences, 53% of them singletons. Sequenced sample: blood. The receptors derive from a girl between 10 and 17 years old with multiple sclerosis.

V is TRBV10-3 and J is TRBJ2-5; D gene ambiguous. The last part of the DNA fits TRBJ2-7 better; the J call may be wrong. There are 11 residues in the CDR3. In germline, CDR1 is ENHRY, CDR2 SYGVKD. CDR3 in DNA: TGTGCCATCAGTGGAGGAGTCGAGCAGTACTTC. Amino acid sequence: CAISGGVEQYF.

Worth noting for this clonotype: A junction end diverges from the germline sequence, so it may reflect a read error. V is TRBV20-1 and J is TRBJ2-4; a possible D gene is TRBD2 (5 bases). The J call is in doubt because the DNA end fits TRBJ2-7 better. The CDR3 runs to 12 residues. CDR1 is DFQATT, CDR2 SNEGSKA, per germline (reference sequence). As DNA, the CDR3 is TGCAGGGCTAGCTCAGCCTACTACGAGCAGTACTTC. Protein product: CRASSAYYEQYF.

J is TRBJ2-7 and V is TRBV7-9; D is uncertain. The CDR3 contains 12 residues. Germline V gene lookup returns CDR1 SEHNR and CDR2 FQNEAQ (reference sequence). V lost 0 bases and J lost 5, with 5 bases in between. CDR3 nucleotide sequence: TGTGCCAGCAGCTTAGCTACGGACGAGCAGTACTTC. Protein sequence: CASSLATDEQYF.

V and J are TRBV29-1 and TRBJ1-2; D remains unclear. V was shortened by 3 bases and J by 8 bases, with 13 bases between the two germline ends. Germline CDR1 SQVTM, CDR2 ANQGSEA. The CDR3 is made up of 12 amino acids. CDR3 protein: CSVELGPGGYTF. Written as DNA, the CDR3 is TGCAGCGTTGAGTTAGGGCCGGGAGGCTACACCTTC.

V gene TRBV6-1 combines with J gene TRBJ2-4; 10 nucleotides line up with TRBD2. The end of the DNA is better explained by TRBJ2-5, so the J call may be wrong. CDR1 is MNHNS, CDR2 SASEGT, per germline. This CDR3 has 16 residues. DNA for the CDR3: TGTGCCAGCAGTGAACTAGCGGGAGAATCTGGGGAGACCCAGTACTTC. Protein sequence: CASSELAGESGETQYF.

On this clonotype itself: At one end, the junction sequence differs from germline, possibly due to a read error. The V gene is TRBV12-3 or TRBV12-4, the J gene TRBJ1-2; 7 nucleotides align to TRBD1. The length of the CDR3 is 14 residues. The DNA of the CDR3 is TGTGCCGGCAGTTTAATGACAGGGAACTATGGCTACACCTTC. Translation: CAGSLMTGNYGYTF.

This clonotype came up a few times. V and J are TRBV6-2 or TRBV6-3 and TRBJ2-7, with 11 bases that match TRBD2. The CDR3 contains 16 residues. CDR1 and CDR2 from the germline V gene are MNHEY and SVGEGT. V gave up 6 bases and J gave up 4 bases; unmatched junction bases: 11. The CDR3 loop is CASRLRSGLAAYEQYF. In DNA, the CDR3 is TGTGCCAGCAGACTCAGATCGGGACTAGCGGCTTACGAGCAGTACTTC.

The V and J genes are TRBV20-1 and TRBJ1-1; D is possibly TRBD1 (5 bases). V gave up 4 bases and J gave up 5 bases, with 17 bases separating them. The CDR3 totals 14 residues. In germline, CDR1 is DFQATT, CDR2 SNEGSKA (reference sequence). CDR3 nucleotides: TGCAGTGCTATTAGAGCCGGGACGACAACTGAAGCTTTCTTT. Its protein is CSAIRAGTTTEAFF.

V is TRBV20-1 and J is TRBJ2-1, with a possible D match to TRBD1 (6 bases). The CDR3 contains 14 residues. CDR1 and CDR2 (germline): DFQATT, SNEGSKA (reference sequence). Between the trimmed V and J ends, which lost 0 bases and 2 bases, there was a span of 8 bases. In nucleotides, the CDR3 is TGCAGTGCTAGAGATCAGGGGCCCTACAATGAGCAGTTCTTC. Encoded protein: CSARDQGPYNEQFF.

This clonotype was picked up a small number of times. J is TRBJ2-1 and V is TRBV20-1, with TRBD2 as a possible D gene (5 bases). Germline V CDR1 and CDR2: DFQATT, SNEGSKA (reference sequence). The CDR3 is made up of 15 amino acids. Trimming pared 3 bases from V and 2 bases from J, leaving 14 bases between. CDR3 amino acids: CSASPPAATYNEQFF. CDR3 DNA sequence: TGCAGTGCTAGCCCCCCAGCGGCAACCTACAATGAGCAGTTCTTC.

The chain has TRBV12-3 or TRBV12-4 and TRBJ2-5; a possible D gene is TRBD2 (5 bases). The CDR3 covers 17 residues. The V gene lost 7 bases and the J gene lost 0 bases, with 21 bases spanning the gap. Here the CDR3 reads CASTSRAPSPYQETQYF. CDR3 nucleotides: TGTGCCAGCACCTCTAGGGCGCCTAGCCCGTACCAAGAGACCCAGTACTTC.

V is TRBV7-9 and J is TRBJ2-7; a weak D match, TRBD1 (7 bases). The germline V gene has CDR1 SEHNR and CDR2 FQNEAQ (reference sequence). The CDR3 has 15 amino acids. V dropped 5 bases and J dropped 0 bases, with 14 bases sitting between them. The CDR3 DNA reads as TGTGCCAGCAGCCCAGGGGGGTTGACCTCCTACGAGCAGTACTTC. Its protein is CASSPGGLTSYEQYF.

CDR3 loop: CASKPGTAIGEQYF. In nucleotides, the CDR3 is TGCGCCAGCAAGCCCGGGACAGCCATTGGAGAGCAGTACTTC. The chain has TRBV5-1 and TRBJ2-7, with 7 bases matching TRBD1. The V and J ends lost 6 bases and 7 bases, in that order; junction bases with no gene match: 13. The CDR3 spans 14 residues. Per the germline V gene, CDR1 is SGHRS and CDR2 is YFSETQ.

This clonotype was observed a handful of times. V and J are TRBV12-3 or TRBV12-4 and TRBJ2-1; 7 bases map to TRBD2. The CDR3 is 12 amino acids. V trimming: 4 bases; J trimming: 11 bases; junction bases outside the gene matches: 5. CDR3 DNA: TGTGCCAGCAGTTCCCTAGCGGTACAGCAGTTCTTC. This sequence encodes CASSSLAVQQFF.

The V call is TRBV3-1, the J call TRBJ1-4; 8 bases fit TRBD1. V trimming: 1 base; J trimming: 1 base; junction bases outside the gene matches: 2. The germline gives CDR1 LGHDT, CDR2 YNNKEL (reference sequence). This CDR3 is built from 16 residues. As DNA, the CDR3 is TGTGCCAGCAGCCAAGGGACAGGGCTAACTAATGAAAAACTGTTTTTT. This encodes CASSQGTGLTNEKLFF.